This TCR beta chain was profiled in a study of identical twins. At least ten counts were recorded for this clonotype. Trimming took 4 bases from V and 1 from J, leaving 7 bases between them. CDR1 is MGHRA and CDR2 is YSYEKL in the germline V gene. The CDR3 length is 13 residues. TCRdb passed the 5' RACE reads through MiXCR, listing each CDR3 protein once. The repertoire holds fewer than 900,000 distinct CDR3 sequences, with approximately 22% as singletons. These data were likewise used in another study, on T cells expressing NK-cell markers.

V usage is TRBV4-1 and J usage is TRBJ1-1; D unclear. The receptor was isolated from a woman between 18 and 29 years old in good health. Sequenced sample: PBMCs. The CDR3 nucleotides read TGCGCCAGCAGCCTCAACAAGAACACTGAAGCTTTCTTT. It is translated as CASSLNKNTEAFF.